What follows are 25 T cell receptor beta chains derived from one specimen sequenced in a study of blood T cell repertoires in COVID-19. The table came from immunoSEQ multiplex PCR; TCRdb's copy has only in-frame clones and leaves some out. The table lists 98,000 or so clones, over 65% of them singletons. The specimen sequenced was peripheral blood. These receptors were taken from a woman aged 40 to 55 with acute or convalescent COVID-19.

The chain links TRBV3-1 (or the pseudogene TRBV3-2) to TRBJ2-6; TRBD1 aligns across 9 bases. The CDR3 is made up of 19 amino acids. V shed 0 bases and J 4 bases; nucleotides not matched to a gene: 10. Germline V CDR1 and CDR2: LGHDT, YNNKEL (reference sequence). CDR3 loop: CASSQEWGQGQGGANVLTF. The CDR3, as DNA: TGTGCCAGCAGCCAAGAATGGGGACAGGGTCAAGGAGGGGCCAACGTCCTGACTTTC.

The genes are TRBV7-2 and TRBJ2-3; D not certain. This CDR3 contains 14 residues. Deletions cut 5 bases from V and 1 base from J, with 10 bases between. Looked up from germline, CDR1 is SGHTA and CDR2 is FQGNSA. CDR3 amino acids: CASSQRPGTDTQYF. The CDR3 DNA sequence: TGTGCCAGCAGCCAACGCCCAGGCACAGATACGCAGTATTTT.

This rearrangement joins TRBV30 to TRBJ2-2, with TRBD2 as a possible D gene (5 bases). V shed 3 bases and J shed 1 base, with 6 bases lying between them. CDR3 length equals 13 residues. The V gene's germline CDR1 is GTSNPN and CDR2 SVGIG (reference sequence). The CDR3, as DNA: TGTGCCTGGAGACGGGGGAACACCGGGGAGCTGTTTTTT. Translated: CAWRRGNTGELFF.

The chain couples TRBV7-9 to TRBJ2-5, with TRBD2 identical over 7 bases. Germline V gene sequence: CDR1 SEHNR, CDR2 FQNEAQ (reference sequence). V was pared by 4 bases and J by 7 bases, with 6 bases of the junction left unmatched. The CDR3 loop spans 13 amino acids. The CDR3 is CASSSGLVGTQYF. CDR3 sequence (DNA): TGTGCCAGCAGCTCCGGACTAGTGGGGACCCAGTACTTC.

V is TRBV2 and J is TRBJ1-6; D is undetermined. V lost 5 bases, J lost 9 bases, and 17 bases lay in between. Looked up from germline, CDR1 is SNHLY and CDR2 is FYNNEI. The CDR3 totals 15 residues. The CDR3 DNA reads as TGTGCCAGCAGTTCCGCTACTACTGCAAGTTCACCCCTCCACTTT. This gives the protein CASSSATTASSPLHF.

This sequence joins TRBV7-7 and TRBJ2-3; the D gene is possibly TRBD2 (5 bases). V lost 4 bases to trimming and J lost 3 bases, with 8 bases between them. There are 13 residues in the CDR3. CDR1 is SSHAT, CDR2 FNYEAQ, per germline (reference sequence). The CDR3 sequence: CASSWTSTDTQYF. CDR3 in DNA: TGTGCCAGCAGCTGGACTTCTACAGATACGCAGTATTTT.

The gene calls are TRBV7-8 and TRBJ1-1, with D maybe TRBD1 (6 bases). CDR1 and CDR2 from the germline V gene are SGHVS and FQNEAQ. The V gene lost 4 bases and the J gene lost 7 bases, with 16 bases spanning the gap. This CDR3 is built from 14 residues. CDR3 sequence: CASSSQTGNIEAFF. In DNA form, the CDR3 reads TGTGCCAGCAGCTCACAAACAGGGAATATTGAAGCTTTCTTT.

V and J are TRBV27 and TRBJ1-5; D call uncertain. V was cut by 2 bases and J by 6 bases, with 23 bases left in between. Looked up from germline, CDR1 is MNHEY and CDR2 is SMNVEV (reference sequence). This CDR3 spans 18 amino acids. Written as DNA, the CDR3 is TGTGCCAGCAGTTTAACCGGGATCGGTCTAGGTAGTAGTCAGCCCCAGCATTTT. It specifies CASSLTGIGLGSSQPQHF.

The rearrangement joins TRBV7-2 to TRBJ2-5, with 11 bases lining up with TRBD1. The CDR3 is made up of 14 amino acids. J lost 5 bases, V lost 1 base, and 0 bases had no gene match. The V gene's germline CDR1 is SGHTA and CDR2 FQGNSA. In nucleotides, the CDR3 is TGTGCCAGCAGCTTAGGGACAGGGGGCGAGACCCAGTACTTC. Translating gives CASSLGTGGETQYF.

This clone was detected only once. This rearrangement joins TRBV28 to TRBJ1-2; maybe TRBD1 (6 bases). Per germline, CDR1 MDHEN and CDR2 SYDVKM. The CDR3 is 14 residues long. Trimming stripped 6 bases from V and 2 bases from J, with 13 bases between. The DNA for the CDR3 is TGTGCCAGCAGCGCCCAGGGGTACAACTATGGCTACACCTTC. It translates to CASSAQGYNYGYTF.

This clone was seen only a few times. V is TRBV5-6 and J is TRBJ2-2, with D unresolved. Germline assignment: CDR1 SGHDT and CDR2 YYEEEE. V was cut by 0 bases and J by 6 bases, with 9 bases left in between. CDR3 length: 14 residues. CDR3 protein: CASSLVPEAGELFF. The CDR3 DNA follows: TGTGCCAGCAGCTTGGTGCCCGAGGCCGGGGAGCTGTTTTTT.

This sequence joins TRBV7-9 and TRBJ2-6, with a tentative D call TRBD1 (5 bases). Germline CDR1 and CDR2: SEHNR and FQNEAQ (reference sequence). With 6 bases removed from V and 0 bases from J, the gap between germline ends came to 18 bases. The CDR3 covers 18 residues. The CDR3 sequence: CASRPTTATSSGANVLTF. The CDR3 DNA reads TGTGCCAGCAGACCAACGACAGCTACCAGCTCTGGGGCCAACGTCCTGACTTTC. The whole variable domain, remainder taken from reference TRBV7-9 and TRBJ2-6, is DTGVSQNPRHKITKRGQNVTFRCDPISEHNRLYWYRQTLGQGPEFLTYFQNEAQLEKSRLLSDRFSAERPKGSFSTLEIQRTEQGDSAMYLCASRPTTATSSGANVLTFGAGSRLTVL.

The rearrangement uses TRBV10-3 and TRBJ1-2; TRBD1 matches at 8 bases. The ends lost 0 bases at V and 8 bases at J; junction bases unmatched: 5. The CDR3 sequence is 14 residues long. From germline, CDR1 is ENHRY and CDR2 SYGVKD. The CDR3 sequence: CAISESNRGEGYTF. The DNA of the CDR3 is TGTGCCATCAGTGAGTCGAACAGGGGGGAAGGCTACACCTTC.

This clone was counted a single time. V gene TRBV6-5 combines with J gene TRBJ2-3, with D perhaps matching TRBD2 (6 bases). V was pared by 7 bases and J by 0 bases, with 11 bases between. The CDR3 length is 14 residues. Germline V gene lookup returns CDR1 MNHEY and CDR2 SVGAGI. DNA of the CDR3: TGTGCCAGCAAAAGTCGGGGGAGCACAGATACGCAGTATTTT. It codes for CASKSRGSTDTQYF.

This clone was counted a few times. J is TRBJ1-3 and V is TRBV18; 8 bases are a match to TRBD1. The ends lost 6 bases at V and 0 bases at J; junction bases unmatched: 13. The CDR3 is 18 amino acids. CDR1 and CDR2 from the germline V gene are KGHSH and LQKENI. The CDR3 nucleotides read TGTGCCAGCTCGACGGACAGGGCTAAGGCCTCCTCTGGAAACACCATATATTTT. Its protein product is CASSTDRAKASSGNTIYF.

The chain is built from TRBV19 and TRBJ2-1; 8 nucleotides agree with TRBD2. Germline values: CDR1 LNHDA, CDR2 SQIVND (reference sequence). The J segment lost 6 bases and the V segment lost 7 bases, leaving 11 bases of the junction unmatched. CDR3 length: 15 residues. The chain's CDR3 is CASTHLRGGFNEQFF. The CDR3 bases are TGTGCCAGTACCCATCTCCGCGGGGGGTTCAATGAGCAGTTCTTC.

A few counts support this clone. The V and J genes are TRBV7-2 and TRBJ1-4; D gene uncertain. The V end was cut by 5 bases, the J end by 7 bases, with 11 bases between. Germline assignment: CDR1 SGHTA and CDR2 FQGNSA. The length of the CDR3 is 13 residues. CDR3 sequence: CASSPRAGEKLFF. For the CDR3, the DNA is TGTGCCAGCAGCCCTAGAGCGGGTGAAAAACTGTTTTTT.

This clone showed up just once. V is TRBV6-6 and J is TRBJ2-7, with a tentative D call TRBD2 (5 bases). The CDR3 runs 13 residues. Trimming took 10 bases from V and 1 from J, leaving 14 bases between them. Germline CDR1 is MNHNY and CDR2 is SVGAGI (reference sequence). The CDR3 coding sequence is TGTGCCACCCGCCTCGGGGAGTCCTACGAGCAGTACTTC. Translated: CATRLGESYEQYF.

The gene calls are TRBV2 and TRBJ1-1; D is ambiguous. V lost 6 bases to trimming and J lost 1 base, with 15 bases between them. Germline assignment: CDR1 SNHLY and CDR2 FYNNEI. CDR3 length: 15 residues. In nucleotides, the CDR3 is TGTGCCAGCAGCGCCCCCCCCCGAGGGAACACTGAAGCTTTCTTT. Translated: CASSAPPRGNTEAFF.

The CDR3 protein is CAISGGTVGKDEQYF. CDR3 nucleotides: TGTGCCATCAGTGGGGGGACAGTCGGTAAGGACGAGCAGTACTTC. This sequence joins TRBV10-3 and TRBJ2-7; 7 nucleotides match TRBD1. The J segment lost 5 bases and the V segment lost 4 bases, leaving 11 bases of the junction unmatched. The CDR3 consists of 15 residues. Germline V gene sequence: CDR1 ENHRY, CDR2 SYGVKD.

The chain carries TRBV4-1 and TRBJ1-5; TRBD1 is a possible D gene (5 bases). Germline loops: CDR1 MGHRA, CDR2 YSYEKL. This CDR3 contains 13 residues. V gave up 4 bases and J gave up 7 bases, with 11 bases separating them. CDR3 residues: CASSLRQGQPQHF. CDR3 DNA: TGCGCCAGCAGCCTACGGCAGGGACAGCCCCAGCATTTT.

This chain joins TRBV30 and TRBJ1-5; 10 nucleotides match TRBD1. With 2 bases clipped from V and 13 bases from J, the junction kept 8 bases outside the gene matches. The CDR3 has 13 residues. Germline CDR1 GTSNPN, CDR2 SVGIG (reference sequence). The CDR3 region is CAWSSLPGQGQHF. In DNA form, the CDR3 reads TGTGCCTGGAGTTCCCTGCCGGGACAGGGGCAGCATTTT.

This clone came up once. The gene calls are TRBV28 and TRBJ2-4; 8 bases are shared with TRBD1. Germline V gene data show CDR1 as MDHEN and CDR2 as SYDVKM. The V and J ends lost 6 bases and 8 bases, in that order; junction bases with no gene match: 15. The CDR3 has 16 amino acids. CDR3 protein: CASRGATGDQVHIQYF. CDR3 nucleotide sequence: TGTGCCAGCAGGGGCGCGACAGGGGATCAGGTACACATTCAGTACTTC.

The V call is TRBV27, the J call TRBJ2-3, with TRBD1 matching over 10 bases. The junction had 9 bases not matched to a gene; V was cut back by 5 bases and J by 1 base. Germline V CDR1 and CDR2: MNHEY, SMNVEV (reference sequence). The CDR3 has 17 residues. The CDR3 loop reads CASSLGAGTGGTDTQYF. The CDR3 bases are TGTGCCAGCAGTCTAGGGGCCGGGACAGGGGGCACAGATACGCAGTATTTT.

The sample holds a few counts of this clone. V and J are TRBV30 and TRBJ2-5, with D uncertain. Germline V gene data show CDR1 as GTSNPN and CDR2 as SVGIG (reference sequence). The CDR3 has 13 amino acids. V lost 2 bases, J lost 5 bases, and 12 bases lay in between. The CDR3 DNA sequence: TGTGCCTGGAGTCCCCCCGGTTGGGAGACCCAGTACTTC. Translating gives CAWSPPGWETQYF.